This TCR beta chain was retrieved from a study of cytomegalovirus exposure and HLA in healthy donors. On the study more broadly: From donors who were HLA-typed, an early data release held 70 million to 90 million unique TCRs.

The ends lost 8 bases at V and 7 bases at J; junction bases unmatched: 11. The V gene's germline CDR1 is LNHDA and CDR2 SQIVND (reference sequence). The CDR3 sequence is 15 residues long. Study-wide findings and caveats: Associated with HLA alleles at 0.05 false discovery rate in a later analysis were about 17,000 TCR beta sequences. Some V segments, including TRBV6-2 and TRBV6-3, were excluded as indistinguishable. Per a later analysis, HLA-associated TCR beta chains showed more clonal expansion than other, equally common TCR beta chains.

With respect to this clone: Its antigen is currently unknown.

Amplification used 60 Vbeta primers and 13 Jbeta primers. Sequencing used immunoSEQ multiplex PCR; TCRdb keeps in-frame clones, though not all of them. This table holds about 160,000 clones, roughly 80% found once. The sequenced sample consisted of PBMCs. This rearrangement joins TRBV19 to TRBJ1-5, with 10 positions matching TRBD1. This TCR derives from a female donor in good health and CMV-seronegative. CDR3 DNA sequence: TGTGCCAGTTCTATGACAGGGGGCGGGGGACAGCCCCAGCATTTT. Amino acids: CASSMTGGGGQPQHF.